This T cell receptor beta chain emerged from a study of T cell changes during pregnancy in multiple sclerosis. V lost 5 bases and J lost 5, with 12 bases in between. Germline values: CDR1 MNHEY, CDR2 SVGAGI. The CDR3 length is 13 residues. Here immunoSEQ multiplex PCR was the method, and the copy in TCRdb shows in-frame clones only, minus some. In the table there are 25,000 to 35,000 clones, about 85% of which are singletons. The receptor was derived from a female donor with multiple sclerosis, enrolled in a pregnancy study. The chain combines TRBV6-5 with TRBJ1-2, with D maybe TRBD1 (5 bases). Specimen: CD8+ T cells from peripheral blood mononuclear cells, collected after pregnancy. The CDR3 DNA sequence: TGTGCCAGCAGTCCGGACATAGCTTATGGCTACACCTTC. This codes for CASSPDIAYGYTF.